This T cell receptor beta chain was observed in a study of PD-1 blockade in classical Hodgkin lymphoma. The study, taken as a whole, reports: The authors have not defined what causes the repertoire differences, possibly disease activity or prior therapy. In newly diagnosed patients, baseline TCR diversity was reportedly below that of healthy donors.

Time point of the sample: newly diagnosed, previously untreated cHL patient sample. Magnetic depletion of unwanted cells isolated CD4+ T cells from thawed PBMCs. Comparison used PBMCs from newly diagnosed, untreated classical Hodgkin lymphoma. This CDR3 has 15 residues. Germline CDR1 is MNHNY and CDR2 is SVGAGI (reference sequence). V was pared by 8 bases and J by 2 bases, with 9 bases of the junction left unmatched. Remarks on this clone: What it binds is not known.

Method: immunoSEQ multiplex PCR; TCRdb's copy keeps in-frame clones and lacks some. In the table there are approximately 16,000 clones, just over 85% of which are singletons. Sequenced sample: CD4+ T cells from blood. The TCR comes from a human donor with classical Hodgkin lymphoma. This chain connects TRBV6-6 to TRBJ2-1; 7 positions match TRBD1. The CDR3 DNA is TGTGCCAGCCGGATCGACAGGGCCACCTACAATGAGCAGTTCTTC. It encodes CASRIDRATYNEQFF.